The next 10 T cell receptor beta chains were all read from a single sample in a study of PD-1 blockade in mismatch repair-deficient tumors. The protocol was immunoSEQ multiplex PCR, while the TCRdb copy is restricted to in-frame clones and leaves out a portion. The sample lists 56,000 or so clones, around four fifths seen once, with more than 2.5% in the top ten. The sample was peripheral blood, taken 4 weeks after starting pembrolizumab. The receptors come from an adult with mismatch repair-deficient cancer.

The chain couples TRBV7-8 to TRBJ1-4; 7 nucleotides agree with TRBD1. Looked up from germline, CDR1 is SGHVS and CDR2 is FQNEAQ. After removal of 5 bases from V and 3 bases from J, the junction contained 6 bases not matched to a gene. The CDR3 spans 15 residues. The CDR3 region has the DNA TGTGCCAGCAGCGTAACCGGGACAGCTAATGAAAAACTGTTTTTT. It yields the protein CASSVTGTANEKLFF.

V usage is TRBV28 and J usage is TRBJ2-6; TRBD1 might be the D (6 bases). V lost 8 bases, J lost 2 bases, and 7 bases lay in between. Germline assignment: CDR1 MDHEN and CDR2 SYDVKM. This CDR3 is 13 amino acids long. The CDR3 loop reads CASQGPGANVLTF. For the CDR3, the DNA is TGTGCCAGCCAGGGGCCTGGGGCCAACGTCCTGACTTTC.

The chain uses TRBV9 and TRBJ2-7; D is undetermined. Per germline, CDR1 SGDLS and CDR2 YYNGEE. This CDR3 spans 14 amino acids. With 4 bases removed from V and 6 bases from J, the gap between germline ends came to 17 bases. In DNA form, the CDR3 reads TGTGCCAGCAGCCGCAGGTCGAACCAACCCGAGCAGTACTTC. This encodes CASSRRSNQPEQYF.

The gene calls are TRBV10-1 and TRBJ2-7, with D uncertain. CDR3 size: 15 residues. Germline CDR1 and CDR2: WNHNN and SYGVQD (reference sequence). Trimming pared 5 bases from V and 0 bases from J, leaving 14 bases between. The CDR3 loop reads CASSPGPSSSYEQYF. The CDR3 region has the DNA TGCGCCAGCAGTCCAGGACCCTCTAGCTCCTACGAGCAGTACTTC.

This chain uses TRBV30 with TRBJ2-3; 7 bases are shared with TRBD2. This CDR3 is built from 11 residues. CDR1 GTSNPN and CDR2 SVGIG come from the germline V gene (reference sequence). With 5 bases clipped from V and 5 bases from J, the junction kept 1 base outside the gene matches. The CDR3 here is CAWGEGDTQYF. CDR3 coding DNA: TGTGCCTGGGGGGAGGGAGATACGCAGTATTTT.

Only a few counts were recorded for this clone. The genes are TRBV19 and TRBJ1-5; the D is unclear. V was clipped by 6 bases and J by 0 bases, with 6 bases between them. The CDR3 runs to 13 residues. CDR1 LNHDA and CDR2 SQIVND come from the germline V gene (reference sequence). This CDR3 is CASSKVSNQPQHF. DNA for the CDR3: TGTGCCAGTAGCAAGGTTAGCAATCAGCCCCAGCATTTT.

This sequence joins TRBV2 and TRBJ1-1; D not certain. V lost 1 base and J 0 bases, leaving 6 bases between the germline ends. The CDR3 consists of 14 residues. Germline CDR1 reads SNHLY; CDR2 reads FYNNEI. The CDR3 is CASSEGHLNTEAFF. CDR3 in DNA: TGTGCCAGCAGTGAAGGACATCTGAACACTGAAGCTTTCTTT.

This clone was recorded a few times. This sequence joins TRBV11-2 and TRBJ2-2, with 7 nucleotides matching TRBD2. The CDR3 spans 16 residues. V lost 0 bases, J lost 2 bases, and 3 bases stayed unmatched. Germline CDR1 SGHAT, CDR2 FQNNGV. The CDR3 DNA is TGTGCCAGCAGCTTAGAAAGCGGGGTTAACACCGGGGAGCTGTTTTTT. It encodes CASSLESGVNTGELFF.

The V call is TRBV5-4, the J call TRBJ2-1, with 10 bases lining up with TRBD2. Germline V CDR1 and CDR2: SGHNT, YYREEE (reference sequence). The CDR3 contains 15 residues. Unmatched junction bases numbered 1, after V lost 0 bases and J lost 4 bases. CDR3 in DNA: TGTGCCAGCAGCTTGGTACTAGCGGGGTACAATGAGCAGTTCTTC. Protein: CASSLVLAGYNEQFF.

The chain joins TRBV5-1 to TRBJ1-5; no definite D call. Germline values: CDR1 SGHRS, CDR2 YFSETQ. The CDR3 loop spans 15 amino acids. Trimming shortened V by 0 bases and J by 4 bases, and 11 bases separated the two germline ends. Written as DNA, the CDR3 is TGCGCCAGCAGCTTGGTCCCAGGACCAAATCAGCCCCAGCATTTT. Residues: CASSLVPGPNQPQHF.